This T cell receptor (beta chain) was documented in a study of T cell responses to AZD1222 COVID-19 vaccine. A remark on this clone: Antigen specificity is unknown.

The germline V gene encodes CDR1 MNHEY and CDR2 SVGAGI. V was cut by 6 bases and J by 3 bases, with 14 bases left in between. The CDR3 extends over 15 amino acids. The protocol was immunoSEQ multiplex PCR, while the TCRdb copy is restricted to in-frame clones and leaves out a portion. In the table there are about 170,000 clones, roughly 92% of which are singletons. Whole-study results and caveats: Spike-specific TCR repertoires showed rising breadth and depth after two AZD1222 doses. Vaccine-associated CD4 TCRs spanned spike, dominant at 160-218 and 743-854. Just six AZD1222 recipients were seropositive at baseline. Clonal diversity was possibly underestimated, and the donors were mostly white British, with more females.

The receptor comes from an adult in good health. The chain combines TRBV6-5 with TRBJ1-4, with D hard to call. The sequencing here drew on peripheral blood, taken on day 0 of AZD1222 vaccination. The DNA for the CDR3 is TGTGCCAGCAGATTAGGACCGAGGGCTAATGAAAAACTGTTTTTT. Its translation is CASRLGPRANEKLFF.